The next 17 T cell receptor beta chains were all read from a single sample in a study of cytomegalovirus exposure and HLA in healthy donors. Primers: 60 Vbeta forward and 13 Jbeta reverse. Assay: immunoSEQ multiplex PCR; the TCRdb copy retains only in-frame clones and omits some. The repertoire includes roughly 100,000 clones, 84% of them detected once, and roughly 5.9% sits in the top ten. Sequencing used PBMCs. The receptor source for this set is a young woman in good health and CMV-seropositive.

This clone was detected only a few times. The chain links TRBV5-6 to TRBJ1-1; D ambiguous. V was trimmed by 0 bases and J by 1 base, leaving 10 bases between them. CDR1 SGHDT and CDR2 YYEEEE come from the germline V gene. This CDR3 has 15 amino acids. The chain's CDR3 is CASSLVGLTNTEAFF. As DNA, the CDR3 is TGTGCCAGCAGCTTGGTTGGGCTAACGAACACTGAAGCTTTCTTT. The full variable domain, its missing parts supplied by reference TRBV5-6 and TRBJ1-1, is DAGVTQSPTHLIKTRGQQVTLRCSPKSGHDTVSWYQQALGQGPQFIFQYYEEEERQRGNFPDRFSGHQFPNYSSELNVNALLLGDSALYLCASSLVGLTNTEAFFGQGTRLTVV.

This clone has only one observation. This chain connects TRBV5-8 to TRBJ1-2; a weak D match, TRBD1 (6 bases). With 2 bases removed from V and 1 base from J, the gap between germline ends came to 9 bases. This CDR3 contains 14 residues. CDR1 and CDR2 (germline): SGHTS, YDEGEE. The CDR3 is CASSFRTDNYGYTF. For the CDR3, the DNA is TGTGCCAGCAGCTTCCGGACAGATAACTATGGCTACACCTTC.

J is TRBJ2-1 and V is TRBV7-2; 15 bases map to TRBD2. Germline V gene data show CDR1 as SGHTA and CDR2 as FQGNSA. CDR3 length: 15 amino acids. V lost 4 bases to trimming and J lost 7 bases; unmatched junction nucleotides: 2. The CDR3 spells CASSWTSGGANEQFF. The CDR3 DNA is TGTGCCAGCAGCTGGACTAGCGGGGGGGCGAATGAGCAGTTCTTC.

This clone turned up a few times. The J gene is TRBJ1-6, the V gene TRBV5-6, with D maybe TRBD1 (5 bases). Germline CDR1 is SGHDT and CDR2 is YYEEEE. The CDR3 sequence is 16 residues long. Trimming removed 1 base from V and 3 bases from J, with 11 bases in between. CDR3 sequence reads: CASSLRGLGYNSPLHF. CDR3 sequence (DNA): TGTGCCAGCAGCTTGAGGGGCTTGGGCTATAATTCACCCCTCCACTTT.

This sequence joins TRBV5-4 and TRBJ2-1; 7 bases are a match to TRBD2. Germline assignment: CDR1 SGHNT and CDR2 YYREEE (reference sequence). The V and J ends lost 0 bases and 1 base, in that order; junction bases with no gene match: 1. This CDR3 spans 15 amino acids. The CDR3 sequence is CASSLGAGSYNEQFF. CDR3 in DNA: TGTGCCAGCAGCTTGGGAGCGGGGTCCTACAATGAGCAGTTCTTC.

Here the CDR3 DNA reads TGTGCCAGCAGTCGAGCTAACACCGGGGAGCTGTTTTTT. Translation: CASSRANTGELFF. The J gene is TRBJ2-2, the V gene TRBV28; D call uncertain. V was clipped by 5 bases and J by 2 bases, with 6 bases between them. The germline V gene has CDR1 MDHEN and CDR2 SYDVKM. The CDR3 is 13 amino acids.

This clone was seen only once. This chain links TRBV6-5 with TRBJ2-5; perhaps TRBD2 as D (6 bases). The CDR3 spans 12 residues. CDR1 and CDR2 from the germline V gene are MNHEY and SVGAGI. V was pared by 4 bases and J by 9 bases, with 12 bases between. DNA of the CDR3: TGTGCCAGCAGTTTCCAGGGCGGGGCCCAGTACTTC. Residues: CASSFQGGAQYF.

The J gene is TRBJ1-2, the V gene TRBV19, with a tentative D call TRBD1 (6 bases). This CDR3 spans 14 amino acids. Germline lookup yields CDR1 LNHDA and CDR2 SQIVND (reference sequence). Trimming cost V 5 bases and J 6 bases, with 16 bases left between them. The CDR3 coding sequence is TGTGCCAGTAGTCCACAGGGAAACGGGAATGGCTACACCTTC. Its protein is CASSPQGNGNGYTF. Together with reference TRBV19 and TRBJ1-2, the CDR3 gives the full variable domain: DGGITQSPKYLFRKEGQNVTLSCEQNLNHDAMYWYRQDPGQGLRLIYYSQIVNDFQKGDIAEGYSVSREKKESFPLTVTSAQKNPTAFYLCASSPQGNGNGYTFGSGTRLTVV.

The chain has TRBV15 and TRBJ1-1; TRBD1 matches 7 bases. The CDR3 covers 14 residues. The germline CDR1 and CDR2 sequences are LNHNV and YYDKDF (reference sequence). V trimming: 0 bases; J trimming: 5 bases; junction bases outside the gene matches: 3. In nucleotides, the CDR3 is TGTGCCACCAGCAGAGATGGACAGGAAACTGAAGCTTTCTTT. This codes for CATSRDGQETEAFF.

The chain combines TRBV19 with TRBJ1-1; a possible D gene is TRBD1 (5 bases). Trimming cost V 8 bases and J 1 base, with 17 bases left between them. Germline V CDR1 and CDR2: LNHDA, SQIVND (reference sequence). The CDR3 has 15 residues. CDR3 bases: TGTGCCAGTCGTAACCGCCCCCAGGGGAACACTGAAGCTTTCTTT. Protein product: CASRNRPQGNTEAFF.

The chain carries TRBV7-9 and TRBJ1-2; tentatively, D is TRBD1 (6 bases). The germline V gene has CDR1 SEHNR and CDR2 FQNEAQ (reference sequence). Trimming stripped 5 bases from V and 8 bases from J, with 18 bases between. This CDR3 is built from 14 residues. The CDR3 nucleotides are TGTGCCAGCAGCCGCCAGCAAGGGGGTGGCGGCTACACCTTC. As protein: CASSRQQGGGGYTF.

This sequence joins TRBV28 and TRBJ1-5; D might be TRBD1 (5 bases). There are 16 residues in the CDR3. Germline V lookup: CDR1 MDHEN, CDR2 SYDVKM. V gave up 3 bases and J gave up 3 bases, with 15 bases separating them. The CDR3 here is CASSFWWGADNQPQHF. CDR3 DNA sequence: TGTGCCAGCAGTTTTTGGTGGGGCGCAGACAATCAGCCCCAGCATTTT. Complete variable domain (other parts from reference TRBV28 and TRBJ1-5): DVKVTQSSRYLVKRTGEKVFLECVQDMDHENMFWYRQDPGLGLRLIYFSYDVKMKEKGDIPEGYSVSREKKERFSLILESASTNQTSMYLCASSFWWGADNQPQHFGDGTRLSIL.

This chain uses TRBV7-6 with TRBJ1-3; no clear D gene. Germline V gives CDR1 SGHVS, CDR2 FNYEAQ. There are 14 residues in the CDR3. V lost 1 base and J 4 bases, leaving 8 bases between the germline ends. CDR3 sequence: CASSLELLGNTIYF. The DNA of the CDR3 is TGTGCCAGCAGCTTAGAGCTCCTCGGAAACACCATATATTTT. The full variable domain, rest sourced from reference TRBV7-6 and TRBJ1-3, is GAGVSQSPRYKVTKRGQDVALRCDPISGHVSLYWYRQALGQGPEFLTYFNYEAQQDKSGLPNDRFSAERPEGSISTLTIQRTEQRDSAMYRCASSLELLGNTIYFGEGSWLTVV.

CDR3 sequence: CASSVAGDGSPLHF. CDR3 nucleotides: TGTGCCAGCAGCGTAGCGGGGGATGGTTCACCCCTCCACTTT. The V call is TRBV9, the J call TRBJ1-6, with D possibly matching TRBD1 (5 bases). The CDR3 is 14 residues long. V shed 0 bases and J shed 9 bases, with 10 bases lying between them. Per germline, CDR1 SGDLS and CDR2 YYNGEE. Full variable domain (rest looked up from reference TRBV9 and TRBJ1-6): DSGVTQTPKHLITATGQRVTLRCSPRSGDLSVYWYQQSLDQGLQFLIQYYNGEERAKGNILERFSAQQFPDLHSELNLSSLELGDSALYFCASSVAGDGSPLHFGNGTRLTVT.

In this sample, this clone turned up once. This sequence joins TRBV7-3 and TRBJ1-1, with 9 positions matching TRBD1. CDR3 size: 13 residues. After removal of 4 bases from V and 8 bases from J, the junction contained 5 bases not matched to a gene. Germline V gives CDR1 SGHTA, CDR2 FQGTGA. The CDR3 nucleotides read TGTGCCAGCAGCTCCACCGGGACAGGGGAAGCTTTCTTT. Protein sequence: CASSSTGTGEAFF.

This sequence joins TRBV5-1 and TRBJ1-2; D is uncertain. Germline CDR1 is SGHRS and CDR2 is YFSETQ. With 0 bases removed from V and 4 bases from J, the gap between germline ends came to 10 bases. The CDR3 sequence is 14 residues long. The CDR3 DNA follows: TGCGCCAGCAGCTTGGCCGAGGTGGCCTATGGCTACACCTTC. Translation: CASSLAEVAYGYTF. The entire variable domain, with the rest obtained from reference TRBV5-1 and TRBJ1-2, is as follows: KAGVTQTPRYLIKTRGQQVTLSCSPISGHRSVSWYQQTPGQGLQFLFEYFSETQRNKGNFPGRFSGRQFSNSRSEMNVSTLELGDSALYLCASSLAEVAYGYTFGSGTRLTVV.

V and J are TRBV30 and TRBJ2-1; 7 bases are a match to TRBD1. Per the germline V gene, CDR1 is GTSNPN and CDR2 is SVGIG (reference sequence). V dropped 0 bases and J dropped 4; count of bases not matched to a gene: 6. This CDR3 contains 15 residues. CDR3 DNA: TGTGCCTGGAGTGTATTTCACAGGGGTTACAATGAGCAGTTCTTC. Amino acid sequence: CAWSVFHRGYNEQFF.